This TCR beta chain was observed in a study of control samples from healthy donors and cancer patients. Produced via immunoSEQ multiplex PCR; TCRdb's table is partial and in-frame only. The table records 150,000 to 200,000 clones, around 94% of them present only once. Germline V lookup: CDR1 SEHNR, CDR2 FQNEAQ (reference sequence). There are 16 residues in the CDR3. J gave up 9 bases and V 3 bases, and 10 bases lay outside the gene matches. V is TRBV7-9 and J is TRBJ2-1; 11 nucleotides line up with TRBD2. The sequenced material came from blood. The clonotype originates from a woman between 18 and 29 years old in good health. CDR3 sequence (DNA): TGTGCCAGCAGCTTCCCACTAGCGGGAGTGGCGGGTGAGCAGTTCTTC. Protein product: CASSFPLAGVAGEQFF.